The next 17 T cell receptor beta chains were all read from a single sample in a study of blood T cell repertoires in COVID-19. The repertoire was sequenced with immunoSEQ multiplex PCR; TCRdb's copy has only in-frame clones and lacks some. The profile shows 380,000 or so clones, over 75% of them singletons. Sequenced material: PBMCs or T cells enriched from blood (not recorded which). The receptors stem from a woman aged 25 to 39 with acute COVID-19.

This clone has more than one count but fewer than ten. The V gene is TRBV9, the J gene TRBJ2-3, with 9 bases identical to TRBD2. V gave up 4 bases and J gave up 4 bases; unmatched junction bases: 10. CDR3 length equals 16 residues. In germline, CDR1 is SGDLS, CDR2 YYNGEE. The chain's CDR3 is CASSPLSGGPADTQYF. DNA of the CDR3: TGTGCCAGCAGCCCCCTGAGCGGGGGGCCCGCAGATACGCAGTATTTT.

The CDR3 DNA follows: TGCAGTGCTAGTCTAGCGGGGGGGAAGGGAGATACGCAGTATTTT. This codes for CSASLAGGKGDTQYF. The rearrangement joins TRBV20-1 to TRBJ2-3, with TRBD2 identical over 12 bases. CDR1 and CDR2 (germline): DFQATT, SNEGSKA (reference sequence). J lost 5 bases, V lost 3 bases, and 6 bases had no gene match. The CDR3 is 15 residues long.

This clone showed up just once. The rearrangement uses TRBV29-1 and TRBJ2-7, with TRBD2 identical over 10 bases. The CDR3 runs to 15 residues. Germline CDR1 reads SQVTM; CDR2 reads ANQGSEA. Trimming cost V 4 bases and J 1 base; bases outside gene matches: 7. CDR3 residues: CSVVPGLAVSYEQYF. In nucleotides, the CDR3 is TGCAGCGTTGTACCTGGACTAGCGGTGTCCTACGAGCAGTACTTC.

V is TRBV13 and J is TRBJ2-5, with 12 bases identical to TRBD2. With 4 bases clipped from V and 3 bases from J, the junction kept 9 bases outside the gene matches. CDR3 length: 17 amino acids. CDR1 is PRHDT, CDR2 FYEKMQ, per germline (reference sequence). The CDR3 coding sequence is TGTGCCAGCAGCTCCAGACTAGCGGGGGTCTCCGAAGAGACCCAGTACTTC. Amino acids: CASSSRLAGVSEETQYF.

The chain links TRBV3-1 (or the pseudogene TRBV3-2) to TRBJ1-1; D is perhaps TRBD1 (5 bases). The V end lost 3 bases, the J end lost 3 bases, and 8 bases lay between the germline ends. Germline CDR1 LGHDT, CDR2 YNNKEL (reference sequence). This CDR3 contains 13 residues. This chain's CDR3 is CASSQRGDTEAFF. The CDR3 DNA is TGTGCCAGCAGCCAGCGGGGGGACACTGAAGCTTTCTTT.

The CDR3 spells CASSFKDYGELFF. For the CDR3, the DNA is TGCGCCAGCAGCTTTAAGGACTACGGGGAGCTGTTTTTT. The genes are TRBV5-1 and TRBJ2-2, with TRBD2 as a possible D gene (6 bases). V was shortened by 2 bases and J by 7 bases, with 9 bases between the two germline ends. The V gene's germline CDR1 is SGHRS and CDR2 YFSETQ. The CDR3 is 13 amino acids.

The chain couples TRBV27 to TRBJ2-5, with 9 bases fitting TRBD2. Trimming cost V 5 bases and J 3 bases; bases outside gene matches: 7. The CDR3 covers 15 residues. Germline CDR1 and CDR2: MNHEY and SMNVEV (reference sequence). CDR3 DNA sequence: TGTGCCAGCAGTCCCCTCGCGGGGGGGGAAGAGACCCAGTACTTC. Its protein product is CASSPLAGGEETQYF.

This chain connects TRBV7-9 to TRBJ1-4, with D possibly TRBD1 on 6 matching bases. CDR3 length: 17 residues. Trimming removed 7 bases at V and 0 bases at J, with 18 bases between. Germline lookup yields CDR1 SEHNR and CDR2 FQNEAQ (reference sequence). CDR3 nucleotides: TGTGCCAGCACCGGGGACACCAAAGTTGCAACTAATGAAAAACTGTTTTTT. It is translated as CASTGDTKVATNEKLFF.

The CDR3 region has the DNA TGTGCCAGCAGCTTAAGAGACCCGCAGGGTCTGGTTCTGGCTGAGCAGTTCTTC. Protein: CASSLRDPQGLVLAEQFF. This sequence joins TRBV5-8 and TRBJ2-1; a possible D gene is TRBD1 (5 bases). This CDR3 contains 18 residues. Germline CDR1 SGHTS, CDR2 YDEGEE. V lost 2 bases and J lost 9, with 27 bases in between.

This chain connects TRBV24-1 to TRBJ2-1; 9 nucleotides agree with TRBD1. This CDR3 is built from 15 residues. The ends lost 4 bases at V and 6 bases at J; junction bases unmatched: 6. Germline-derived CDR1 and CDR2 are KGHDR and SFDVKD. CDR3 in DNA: TGTGCCACCAGTGACCCGGGACAGGGTATCAATGAGCAGTTCTTC. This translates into CATSDPGQGINEQFF.

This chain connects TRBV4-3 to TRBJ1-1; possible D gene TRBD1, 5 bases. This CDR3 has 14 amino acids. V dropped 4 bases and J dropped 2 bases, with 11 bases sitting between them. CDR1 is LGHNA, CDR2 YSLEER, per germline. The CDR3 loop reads CASSLRQYNTEAFF. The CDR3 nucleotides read TGCGCCAGCAGCCTCCGACAGTATAACACTGAAGCTTTCTTT.

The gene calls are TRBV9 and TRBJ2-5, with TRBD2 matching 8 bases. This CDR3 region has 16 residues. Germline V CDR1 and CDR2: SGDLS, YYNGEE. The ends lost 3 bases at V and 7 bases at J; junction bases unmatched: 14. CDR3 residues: CASSAQAGLAGGTQYF. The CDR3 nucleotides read TGTGCCAGCAGCGCCCAAGCCGGACTAGCCGGAGGGACCCAGTACTTC.

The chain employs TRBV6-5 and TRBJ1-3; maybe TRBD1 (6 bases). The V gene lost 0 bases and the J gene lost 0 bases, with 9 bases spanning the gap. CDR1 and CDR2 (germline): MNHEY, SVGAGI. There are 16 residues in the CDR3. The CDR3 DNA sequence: TGTGCCAGCAGTTACTCGGGGACACTCTCTGGAAACACCATATATTTT. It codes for CASSYSGTLSGNTIYF.

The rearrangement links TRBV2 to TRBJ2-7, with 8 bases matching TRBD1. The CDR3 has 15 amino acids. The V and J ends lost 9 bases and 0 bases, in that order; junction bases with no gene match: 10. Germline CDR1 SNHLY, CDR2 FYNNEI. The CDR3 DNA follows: TGTGCCAGTTCCTCCGGGACAGGTGGCTCCTACGAGCAGTACTTC. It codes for CASSSGTGGSYEQYF.

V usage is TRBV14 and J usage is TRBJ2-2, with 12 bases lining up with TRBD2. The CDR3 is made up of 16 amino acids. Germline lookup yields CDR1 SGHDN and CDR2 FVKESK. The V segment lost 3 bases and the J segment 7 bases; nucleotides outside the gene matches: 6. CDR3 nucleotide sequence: TGTGCCAGCAGCCATCGGACTAGCGGGGTAGGCGGGGAGCTGTTTTTT. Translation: CASSHRTSGVGGELFF.

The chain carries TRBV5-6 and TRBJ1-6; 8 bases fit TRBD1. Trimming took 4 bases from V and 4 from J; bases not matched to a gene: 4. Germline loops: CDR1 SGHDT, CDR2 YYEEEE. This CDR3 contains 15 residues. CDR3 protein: CASSQDRDYNSPLHF. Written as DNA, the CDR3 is TGTGCCAGCAGCCAGGACAGGGATTATAATTCACCCCTCCACTTT.

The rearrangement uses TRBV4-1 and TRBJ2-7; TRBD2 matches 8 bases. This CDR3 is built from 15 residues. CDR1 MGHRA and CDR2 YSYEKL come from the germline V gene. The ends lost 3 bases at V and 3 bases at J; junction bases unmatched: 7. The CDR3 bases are TGCGCCAGCAGCCACCGCTGGACTAGCAACTACGAGCAGTACTTC. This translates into CASSHRWTSNYEQYF.